A single sample gave rise to the 28 T cell receptor beta chains below, sequenced in a study of T cells in Graves' hyperthyroidism and ophthalmopathy. Authors of the study amplified TCR beta CDR3 regions from RNA transcripts. TCR CDR3 underwent first-round RT-PCR with the HTBI primer set. TCRdb recomputed calls from the multiplex PCR reads with MiXCR, one row per CDR3 protein. Among 690,000 or so distinct CDR3 sequences listed, 18% were seen once. The sequenced material came from blood. Source of these receptors: a woman aged 45-59 years with Graves' hyperthyroidism that later progressed to Graves' ophthalmopathy.

This chain connects TRBV7-8 to TRBJ1-4; 8 nucleotides match TRBD1. V lost 5 bases to trimming and J lost 6 bases; unmatched junction nucleotides: 11. The CDR3 has 16 amino acids. Germline CDR1 and CDR2: SGHVS and FQNEAQ. CDR3 DNA sequence: TGTGCCAGCAGCCACGGGCAGGGGGCCTGGGATGAAAAACTGTTTTTT. As protein: CASSHGQGAWDEKLFF.

This clonotype showed up many times. V gene TRBV11-3 combines with J gene TRBJ2-1, with D tentatively TRBD1 (6 bases). Germline CDR1 is SGHNT and CDR2 is YENEEA. Trimming took 2 bases from V and 4 from J, leaving 12 bases between them. This CDR3 spans 15 amino acids. CDR3 coding DNA: TGTGCCAGCAGCTTAAGACAGACAGGATACAATGAGCAGTTCTTC. This encodes CASSLRQTGYNEQFF. Combining the CDR3 with reference TRBV11-3 and TRBJ2-1 gives the whole variable domain EAGVVQSPRYKIIEKKQPVAFWCNPISGHNTLYWYLQNLGQGPELLIRYENEEAVDDSQLPKDRFSAERLKGVDSTLKIQPAELGDSAVYLCASSLRQTGYNEQFFGPGTRLTVL.

The sample holds many counts of this clonotype. This chain uses TRBV7-9 with TRBJ2-5; D is perhaps TRBD2 (5 bases). The ends were cut back, 3 bases at V and 4 bases at J, with 18 bases in the middle. The CDR3 contains 16 residues. Germline CDR1 is SEHNR and CDR2 is FQNEAQ (reference sequence). CDR3 DNA sequence: TGTGCCAGCAGCTTGGGGAGAGCCCTCCCAGCAGAGACCCAGTACTTC. Translated, it gives CASSLGRALPAETQYF.

V usage is TRBV6-1 and J usage is TRBJ1-2; D is unclear. Germline V CDR1 and CDR2: MNHNS, SASEGT. V shed 3 bases and J shed 8 bases, with 10 bases lying between them. The CDR3 covers 12 residues. DNA of the CDR3: TGTGCCAGCAGTGACGGGGTTTGGGGCTACACCTTC. Translating gives CASSDGVWGYTF.

The J gene is TRBJ1-1, the V gene TRBV4-1; possible D gene TRBD1, 5 bases. V gave up 1 base and J gave up 3 bases, with 15 bases separating them. The CDR3 has 16 residues. From germline, CDR1 is MGHRA and CDR2 YSYEKL. CDR3 protein: CASSQGGVGSYTEAFF. The CDR3 DNA reads TGCGCCAGCAGCCAAGGAGGGGTAGGTAGTTACACTGAAGCTTTCTTT.

This chain uses TRBV28 with TRBJ2-7; 7 nucleotides match TRBD1. Germline-derived CDR1 and CDR2 are MDHEN and SYDVKM. The trim removed 4 bases at V and 1 base at J, leaving 13 bases unmatched. The CDR3 runs to 17 residues. In DNA, the CDR3 is TGTGCCAGCAGTTGGATACAGGGGACAGAAAATTCCTACGAGCAGTACTTC. It codes for CASSWIQGTENSYEQYF.

At least ten counts were recorded for this clonotype. The chain carries TRBV6-1 and TRBJ1-2; D is unresolved. The V gene's germline CDR1 is MNHNS and CDR2 SASEGT. V was shortened by 10 bases and J by 5 bases, with 2 bases between the two germline ends. The CDR3 loop spans 8 amino acids. CDR3 in amino acids: CAMYGYTF. The CDR3 nucleotides are TGTGCCATGTATGGCTACACCTTC.

The chain recombines TRBV5-1 with TRBJ1-1; a weak D match, TRBD1 (6 bases). The CDR3 extends over 15 amino acids. Trimming left V 3 bases short and J 4 bases short, with 16 bases between. CDR1 and CDR2 from the germline V gene are SGHRS and YFSETQ. CDR3 DNA sequence: TGCGCCAGCAGCTCGGGGACATTGGTAAGCACTGAAGCTTTCTTT. Encoded protein: CASSSGTLVSTEAFF.

This clonotype was picked up a small number of times. V usage is TRBV6-1 and J usage is TRBJ1-1; no firm D call. This CDR3 region has 15 residues. Germline CDR1 MNHNS, CDR2 SASEGT. Trimming stripped 6 bases from V and 1 base from J, with 15 bases between. The CDR3 is CASRATLRANTEAFF. CDR3 nucleotide sequence: TGTGCCAGCAGAGCTACCTTACGGGCGAACACTGAAGCTTTCTTT.

This chain links TRBV19 with TRBJ1-1; 7 nucleotides align to TRBD1. Trimming at V came to 7 bases and at J to 3 bases, leaving 8 bases not matched to a gene. This CDR3 contains 14 residues. CDR1 is LNHDA, CDR2 SQIVND, per germline (reference sequence). CDR3 amino acids: CASKTGFVYTEAFF. CDR3 nucleotide sequence: TGTGCCAGTAAGACAGGGTTTGTCTACACTGAAGCTTTCTTT.

This clonotype turned up a few times. In nucleotides, the CDR3 is TGTGCCAGCAGCTCGACCCCCGGGGGGGAGCAGTACTTC. As protein: CASSSTPGGEQYF. The chain is built from TRBV7-2 and TRBJ2-7, with 7 bases aligning to TRBD2. Germline V gives CDR1 SGHTA, CDR2 FQGNSA. V was clipped by 4 bases and J by 7 bases; unmatched bases: 7. The CDR3 is 13 amino acids.

In this sample, this clonotype turned up a few times. The V gene is TRBV6-1, the J gene TRBJ1-4; D remains unclear. This CDR3 comprises 17 residues. V lost 2 bases, J lost 10 bases, and 23 bases lay in between. The germline gives CDR1 MNHNS, CDR2 SASEGT. The CDR3, as DNA: TGTGCCAGCAGTGAATGGGTCCCCCTCGATAGGAACGTAAAACTGTTTTTT. Translation gives CASSEWVPLDRNVKLFF.

This clonotype was counted ten times or more. This chain links TRBV6-1 with TRBJ1-5; D remains unclear. Trimming stripped 2 bases from V and 7 bases from J, with 18 bases between. The CDR3 has 16 residues. Per the germline V gene, CDR1 is MNHNS and CDR2 is SASEGT. This chain's CDR3 is CASSESIDLRKQPQHF. DNA of the CDR3: TGTGCCAGCAGTGAAAGTATCGATCTTCGAAAGCAGCCCCAGCATTTT.

The chain couples TRBV5-8 to TRBJ1-2; TRBD1 aligns across 8 bases. The J segment lost 4 bases and the V segment lost 4 bases, leaving 6 bases of the junction unmatched. Germline V CDR1 and CDR2: SGHTS, YDEGEE. The CDR3 has 14 amino acids. CDR3 loop: CASSGRDRLYGYTF. The CDR3 bases are TGTGCCAGCAGCGGCCGGGACAGGCTCTATGGCTACACCTTC.

The chain is built from TRBV12-3 or TRBV12-4 and TRBJ2-7; 11 nucleotides line up with TRBD2. The J segment lost 7 bases and the V segment lost 6 bases, leaving 14 bases of the junction unmatched. CDR3 length equals 16 residues. The CDR3 sequence is CASSPRGGLAGSEQYF. The CDR3 DNA sequence: TGTGCCAGCAGCCCAAGGGGAGGACTAGCGGGCTCAGAGCAGTACTTC.

This clonotype has at least ten counts. The chain recombines TRBV11-1 with TRBJ2-1, with TRBD1 identical over 9 bases. The CDR3 covers 18 residues. CDR1 and CDR2 (germline): SGHAT, FQDESV (reference sequence). The trim removed 5 bases at V and 0 bases at J, leaving 11 bases unmatched. Here the CDR3 reads CASSLPTGTGISYNEQFF. The DNA for the CDR3 is TGTGCCAGCAGCCTACCCACCGGGACAGGGATCTCCTACAATGAGCAGTTCTTC.

The sample holds many counts of this clonotype. The chain recombines TRBV20-1 with TRBJ2-7; 10 positions match TRBD1. V dropped 2 bases and J dropped 5; count of bases not matched to a gene: 6. CDR3 length: 14 residues. The germline CDR1 and CDR2 sequences are DFQATT and SNEGSKA (reference sequence). The chain's CDR3 is CSARTGTGEHEQYF. For the CDR3, the DNA is TGCAGTGCTAGAACCGGGACAGGGGAACACGAGCAGTACTTC.

This clonotype has only a few counts. This sequence joins TRBV15 and TRBJ1-5, with 7 bases lining up with TRBD1. CDR1 is LNHNV, CDR2 YYDKDF, per germline (reference sequence). This CDR3 is 14 amino acids long. The junction had 6 bases not matched to a gene; V was cut back by 4 bases and J by 6 bases. The CDR3 bases are TGTGCCACCAGCAAAGACAGGGTTACTCAGCCCCAGCATTTT. The encoded protein is CATSKDRVTQPQHF.

At least ten counts were recorded for this clonotype. This rearrangement joins TRBV7-6 to TRBJ2-3; D not resolved. Germline-derived CDR1 and CDR2 are SGHVS and FNYEAQ. The CDR3 is 11 amino acids. V was shortened by 5 bases and J by 8 bases, with 8 bases between the two germline ends. CDR3 sequence reads: CASSAKSTQYF. CDR3 DNA: TGTGCCAGCAGCGCTAAAAGTACGCAGTATTTT.

The J gene is TRBJ2-2, the V gene TRBV18; D gene ambiguous. Deletions cut 2 bases from V and 7 bases from J, with 5 bases between. The CDR3 is made up of 12 amino acids. Germline V CDR1 and CDR2: KGHSH, LQKENI. The CDR3 is CASSPNGGELFF. In nucleotides, the CDR3 is TGTGCCAGCTCACCAAACGGCGGGGAGCTGTTTTTT.

The CDR3 DNA reads TGCAGTGCCCAGAGTGGGCTCAATGTTGCACCCCTCCACTTT. Residues: CSAQSGLNVAPLHF. J is TRBJ1-6 and V is TRBV20-1, with D unclear. CDR3 length equals 14 residues. CDR1 is DFQATT, CDR2 SNEGSKA, per germline (reference sequence). V lost 6 bases and J 11 bases, leaving 20 bases between the germline ends.

The sample holds many counts of this clonotype. This sequence joins TRBV3-1 and TRBJ1-1; D uncertain. Germline V gene lookup returns CDR1 LGHDT and CDR2 YNNKEL (reference sequence). The CDR3 sequence is 13 residues long. V lost 1 base to trimming and J lost 3 bases, with 6 bases between them. The CDR3, as DNA: TGTGCCAGCAGCCAAGTCCAAGACACTGAAGCTTTCTTT. It codes for CASSQVQDTEAFF.

This clonotype was recorded at least ten times. This chain joins TRBV7-2 and TRBJ1-5, with 9 bases lining up with TRBD1. The CDR3 has 14 residues. The germline gives CDR1 SGHTA, CDR2 FQGNSA. The ends lost 2 bases at V and 5 bases at J; junction bases unmatched: 1. CDR3 region: CASSLRQGDQPQHF. Written as DNA, the CDR3 is TGTGCCAGCAGCTTACGACAGGGGGATCAGCCCCAGCATTTT.

This clonotype was counted at least ten times. CDR3 region: CASSIDRRAQDLEQYF. The CDR3 coding sequence is TGTGCCAGTAGTATAGATCGGAGGGCCCAGGACCTTGAGCAGTACTTC. This chain connects TRBV19 to TRBJ2-7, with D possibly being TRBD2 (6 bases). With 0 bases removed from V and 7 bases from J, the gap between germline ends came to 19 bases. This CDR3 has 16 residues. Germline values: CDR1 LNHDA, CDR2 SQIVND (reference sequence). The variable domain in full, completed from reference TRBV19 and TRBJ2-7, reads DGGITQSPKYLFRKEGQNVTLSCEQNLNHDAMYWYRQDPGQGLRLIYYSQIVNDFQKGDIAEGYSVSREKKESFPLTVTSAQKNPTAFYLCASSIDRRAQDLEQYFGPGTRLTVT.

This clonotype has at least ten counts. The chain joins TRBV7-2 to TRBJ1-2; TRBD1 agrees at 7 bases. Germline CDR1 reads SGHTA; CDR2 reads FQGNSA. There are 17 residues in the CDR3. The V and J ends lost 2 bases and 2 bases, in that order; junction bases with no gene match: 11. Here the CDR3 DNA reads TGTGCCAGCAGCTTACCAACTATGACAGGGTGGAACTATGGCTACACCTTC. It encodes CASSLPTMTGWNYGYTF.

This chain links TRBV27 with TRBJ2-7; D is ambiguous. V was pared by 3 bases and J by 2 bases, with 8 bases between. The CDR3 runs 13 residues. Germline lookup yields CDR1 MNHEY and CDR2 SMNVEV (reference sequence). The CDR3 nucleotides read TGTGCCAGCAGTTTTGGCAGTCCCTACGAGCAGTACTTC. The encoded protein is CASSFGSPYEQYF.

To note about this clonotype: Given a much more abundant clone one base away, this may be a read error. Since the CDR3 does not end with the conserved phenylalanine or tryptophan, this likely comes from a read error. This chain joins TRBV5-5 and TRBJ1-1, with D unresolved. The CDR3 has 12 residues. V lost 4 bases to trimming and J lost 2 bases, with 6 bases between them. Germline values: CDR1 SGHKS, CDR2 YYEKEE (reference sequence). As DNA, the CDR3 is TGTGCCAGCAGCACCCCAAACACTGAAGCTTTCTCT. This gives the protein CASSTPNTEAFS.

The J gene is TRBJ1-2, the V gene TRBV6-4, with unresolved D. Germline CDR1 MRHNA, CDR2 SNTAGT. Trimming left V 3 bases short and J 4 bases short, with 9 bases between. CDR3 length equals 13 residues. The CDR3 DNA reads as TGTGCCAGCAGTGAGTCCCCAGGCTATGGCTACACCTTC. Protein sequence: CASSESPGYGYTF.